These 9 T cell receptor beta chains share one sample of origin, sequenced in a study of neoadjuvant anti-PD-1 for oral cavity cancer. Time point meaning: after neoadjuvant nivolumab, at surgical resection. Produced via immunoSEQ multiplex PCR; TCRdb's table is partial and in-frame only. The table has some 14,000 clones, under 75% seen once. Specimen: PBMCs, collected after nivolumab (anti-PD-1) treatment. Receptors were obtained from a person between 40 and 80 years old with oral cavity squamous cell carcinoma.

The CDR3 sequence is CASSGLGRNTEAFF. CDR3 sequence (DNA): TGTGCCAGCAGCGGTTTGGGCCGGAACACTGAAGCTTTCTTT. The rearrangement joins TRBV7-9 to TRBJ1-1; no firm D call. Germline lookup yields CDR1 SEHNR and CDR2 FQNEAQ (reference sequence). This CDR3 region has 14 residues. Trimming pared 5 bases from V and 1 base from J, leaving 11 bases between.

The chain is built from TRBV9 and TRBJ2-2; 7 bases are a match to TRBD2. Looked up from germline, CDR1 is SGDLS and CDR2 is YYNGEE. The V segment lost 0 bases and the J segment 6 bases; nucleotides outside the gene matches: 5. The CDR3 runs 15 residues. In DNA form, the CDR3 reads TGTGCCAGCAGCGTAGTTAGTAGCGGGCCCGGGGAGCTGTTTTTT. It specifies CASSVVSSGPGELFF.

This sequence joins TRBV13 and TRBJ1-2; D ambiguous. The germline gives CDR1 PRHDT, CDR2 FYEKMQ (reference sequence). Trimming took off 2 bases at V and 5 bases at J, with 12 bases between the two ends. This CDR3 spans 14 amino acids. CDR3 region: CASSLSGVGYGYTF. CDR3 nucleotide sequence: TGTGCCAGCAGCTTATCTGGGGTTGGATATGGCTACACCTTC.

This clone was counted between two and nine times. Here the CDR3 DNA reads TGTGCCAGCACGATGAGGGGGGGAAACACTGAAGCTTTCTTT. Encoded protein: CASTMRGGNTEAFF. The rearrangement links TRBV6-5 to TRBJ1-1; D might be TRBD1 (6 bases). Deletions cut 7 bases from V and 2 bases from J, with 14 bases between. Germline V gene lookup returns CDR1 MNHEY and CDR2 SVGAGI. The CDR3 is 14 residues long.

The chain links TRBV27 to TRBJ1-5; the match to TRBD1 covers 8 bases. The CDR3 contains 14 residues. Germline V gene data show CDR1 as MNHEY and CDR2 as SMNVEV (reference sequence). Trimming removed 4 bases from V and 6 bases from J; junction bases left unmatched: 5. The CDR3 DNA follows: TGTGCCAGCAGTTCACTGACAGGGGTTCAGCCCCAGCATTTT. Translated: CASSSLTGVQPQHF.

The gene calls are TRBV5-1 and TRBJ2-3; 15 nucleotides align to TRBD2. CDR1 is SGHRS, CDR2 YFSETQ, per germline. The CDR3 length is 17 residues. J was trimmed by 3 bases and V by 6 bases; bases with no gene match: 8. CDR3 DNA: TGCGCCAGCACAGTTGGGACTAGCGGGGGGAGAACAGATACGCAGTATTTT. This gives the protein CASTVGTSGGRTDTQYF. Variable domain in full (rest from reference TRBV5-1 and TRBJ2-3): KAGVTQTPRYLIKTRGQQVTLSCSPISGHRSVSWYQQTPGQGLQFLFEYFSETQRNKGNFPGRFSGRQFSNSRSEMNVSTLELGDSALYLCASTVGTSGGRTDTQYFGPGTRLTVL.

This clone was counted between two and nine times. The chain has TRBV27 and TRBJ1-5; D is perhaps TRBD1 (6 bases). Between the trimmed V and J ends, which lost 5 bases and 6 bases, there was a span of 17 bases. Germline V gene lookup returns CDR1 MNHEY and CDR2 SMNVEV (reference sequence). The CDR3 is made up of 15 amino acids. The CDR3 loop reads CASSPSKGEGQPQHF. CDR3 DNA: TGTGCCAGCAGTCCCTCGAAGGGGGAGGGTCAGCCCCAGCATTTT.

The V call is TRBV7-9, the J call TRBJ1-1; D is unclear. There are 13 residues in the CDR3. The germline V gene has CDR1 SEHNR and CDR2 FQNEAQ (reference sequence). The V and J ends lost 5 bases and 4 bases respectively, with 11 bases between them. The CDR3 DNA sequence: TGTGCCAGCAGCCCAAACCGGGGCACTGAAGCTTTCTTT. As protein: CASSPNRGTEAFF.

This clone was counted a few times. The V call is TRBV10-3, the J call TRBJ1-5; D gene uncertain. The CDR3 runs 16 residues. Germline V CDR1 and CDR2: ENHRY, SYGVKD. Between the trimmed V and J ends, which lost 2 bases and 4 bases, there was a span of 15 bases. As DNA, the CDR3 is TGTGCCATCAGTGAGAGTGAGGGCGCGGGAAATCAGCCCCAGCATTTT. This codes for CAISESEGAGNQPQHF.